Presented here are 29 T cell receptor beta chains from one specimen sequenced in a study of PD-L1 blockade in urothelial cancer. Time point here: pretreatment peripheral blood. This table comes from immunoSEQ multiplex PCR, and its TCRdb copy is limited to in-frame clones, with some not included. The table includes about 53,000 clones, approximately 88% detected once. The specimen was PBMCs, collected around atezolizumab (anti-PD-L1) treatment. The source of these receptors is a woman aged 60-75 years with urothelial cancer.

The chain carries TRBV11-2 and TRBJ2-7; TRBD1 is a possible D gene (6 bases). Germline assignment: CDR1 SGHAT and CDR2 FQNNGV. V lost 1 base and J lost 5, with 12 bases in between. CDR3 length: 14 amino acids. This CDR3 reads CASSLVGTGNEQYF. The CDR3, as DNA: TGTGCCAGCAGCTTAGTCGGCACAGGGAACGAGCAGTACTTC.

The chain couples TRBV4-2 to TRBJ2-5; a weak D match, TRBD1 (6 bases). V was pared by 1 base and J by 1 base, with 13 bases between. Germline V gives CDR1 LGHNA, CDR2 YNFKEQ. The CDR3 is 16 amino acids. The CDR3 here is CASSQAGQQTQETQYF. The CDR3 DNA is TGTGCCAGCAGCCAAGCTGGACAGCAAACCCAAGAGACCCAGTACTTC.

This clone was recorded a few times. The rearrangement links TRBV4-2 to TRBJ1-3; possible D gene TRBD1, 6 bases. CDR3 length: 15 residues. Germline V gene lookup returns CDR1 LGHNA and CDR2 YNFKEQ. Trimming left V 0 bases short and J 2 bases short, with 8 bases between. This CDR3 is CASSQDTGTGNTIYF. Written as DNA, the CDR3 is TGTGCCAGCAGCCAAGATACAGGGACTGGAAACACCATATATTTT.

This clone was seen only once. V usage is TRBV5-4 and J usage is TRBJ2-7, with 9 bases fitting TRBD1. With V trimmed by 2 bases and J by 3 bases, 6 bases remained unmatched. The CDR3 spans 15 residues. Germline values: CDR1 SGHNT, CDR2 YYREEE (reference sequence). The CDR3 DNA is TGTGCCAGCAGCTTCGATTGGGACAGGGACTACGAGCAGTACTTC. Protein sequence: CASSFDWDRDYEQYF.

This CDR3 is CASSGLGQGTDTQYF. The CDR3 DNA sequence: TGTGCCAGCAGCGGATTGGGACAGGGAACAGATACGCAGTATTTT. The chain links TRBV7-9 to TRBJ2-3; 9 nucleotides match TRBD1. Trimming removed 5 bases from V and 3 bases from J; junction bases left unmatched: 6. This CDR3 spans 15 amino acids. Germline CDR1 SEHNR, CDR2 FQNEAQ (reference sequence).

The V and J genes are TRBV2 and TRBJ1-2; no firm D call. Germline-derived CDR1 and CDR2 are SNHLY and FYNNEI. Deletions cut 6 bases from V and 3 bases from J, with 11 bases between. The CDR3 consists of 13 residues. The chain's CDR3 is CASRVGEDYGYTF. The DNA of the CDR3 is TGTGCCAGCAGGGTCGGGGAGGACTATGGCTACACCTTC.

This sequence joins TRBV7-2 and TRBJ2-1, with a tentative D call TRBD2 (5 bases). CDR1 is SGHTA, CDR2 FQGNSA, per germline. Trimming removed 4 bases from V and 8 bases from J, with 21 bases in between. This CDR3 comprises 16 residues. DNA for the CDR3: TGTGCCAGCAGCTCGCCCCCCCTACTAGATCTCTATGAGCAGTTCTTC. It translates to CASSSPPLLDLYEQFF.

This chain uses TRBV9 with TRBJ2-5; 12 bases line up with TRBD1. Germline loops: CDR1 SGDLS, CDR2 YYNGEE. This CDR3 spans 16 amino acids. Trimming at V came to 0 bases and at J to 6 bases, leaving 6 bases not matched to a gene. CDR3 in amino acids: CASSVAGTGGAQTQYF. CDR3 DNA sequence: TGTGCCAGCAGCGTAGCAGGGACAGGGGGCGCACAGACCCAGTACTTC. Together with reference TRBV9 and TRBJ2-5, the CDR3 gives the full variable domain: DSGVTQTPKHLITATGQRVTLRCSPRSGDLSVYWYQQSLDQGLQFLIQYYNGEERAKGNILERFSAQQFPDLHSELNLSSLELGDSALYFCASSVAGTGGAQTQYFGPGTRLLVL.

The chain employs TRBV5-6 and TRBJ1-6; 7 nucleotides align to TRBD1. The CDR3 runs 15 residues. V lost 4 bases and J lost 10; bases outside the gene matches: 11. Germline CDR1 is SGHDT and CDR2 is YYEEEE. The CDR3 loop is CASSTTYRGLSPLHF. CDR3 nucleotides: TGTGCCAGCAGCACCACTTACAGGGGTTTATCACCCCTCCACTTT.

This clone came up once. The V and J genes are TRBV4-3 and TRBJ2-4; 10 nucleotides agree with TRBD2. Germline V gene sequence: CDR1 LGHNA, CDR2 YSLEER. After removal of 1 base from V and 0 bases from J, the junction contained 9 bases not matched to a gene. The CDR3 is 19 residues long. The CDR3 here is CASSQGLRGLALAKNIQYF. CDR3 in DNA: TGCGCCAGCAGCCAAGGTCTCAGGGGACTAGCGCTAGCCAAAAACATTCAGTACTTC.

CDR3 bases: TGTGCCAGTAGTACCTTCACTAGCGGGAGACCCTACAATGAGCAGTTCTTC. This gives the protein CASSTFTSGRPYNEQFF. The rearrangement links TRBV19 to TRBJ2-1; 11 nucleotides line up with TRBD2. With V trimmed by 4 bases and J by 2 bases, 7 bases remained unmatched. This CDR3 comprises 17 residues. Germline CDR1 reads LNHDA; CDR2 reads SQIVND (reference sequence).

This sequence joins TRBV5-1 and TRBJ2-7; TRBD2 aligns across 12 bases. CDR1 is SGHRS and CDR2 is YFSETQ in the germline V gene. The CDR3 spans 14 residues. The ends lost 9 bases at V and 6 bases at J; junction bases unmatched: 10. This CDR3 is CATRTSGMSSEQYF. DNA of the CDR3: TGCGCCACTAGGACTAGCGGGATGTCAAGCGAGCAGTACTTC.

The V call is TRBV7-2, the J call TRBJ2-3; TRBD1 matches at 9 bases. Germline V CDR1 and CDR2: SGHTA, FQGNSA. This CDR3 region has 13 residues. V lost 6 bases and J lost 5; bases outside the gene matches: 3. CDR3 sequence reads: CASSRDRVDTQYF. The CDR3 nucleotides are TGTGCCAGCAGTAGGGACAGGGTAGATACGCAGTATTTT.

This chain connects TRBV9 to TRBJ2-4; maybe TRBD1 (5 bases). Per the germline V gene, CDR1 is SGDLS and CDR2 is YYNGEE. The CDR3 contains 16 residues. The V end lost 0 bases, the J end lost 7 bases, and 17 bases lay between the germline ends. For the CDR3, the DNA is TGTGCCAGCAGCGTAGCCCCAACAGGTTTAGGGAACATTCAGTACTTC. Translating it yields CASSVAPTGLGNIQYF.

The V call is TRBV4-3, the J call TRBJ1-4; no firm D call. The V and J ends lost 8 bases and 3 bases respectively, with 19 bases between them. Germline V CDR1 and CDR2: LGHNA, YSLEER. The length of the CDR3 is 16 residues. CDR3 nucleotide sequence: TGCGCCAGCGGGGAGGCAGAAGTGGGCTCTAATGAAAAACTGTTTTTT. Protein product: CASGEAEVGSNEKLFF.

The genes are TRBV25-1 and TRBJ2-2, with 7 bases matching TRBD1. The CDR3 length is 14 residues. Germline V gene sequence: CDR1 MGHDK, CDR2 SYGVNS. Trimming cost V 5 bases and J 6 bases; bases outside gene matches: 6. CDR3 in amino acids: CASSPQGTPGELFF. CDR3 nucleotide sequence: TGTGCCAGCAGTCCACAGGGGACCCCCGGGGAGCTGTTTTTT. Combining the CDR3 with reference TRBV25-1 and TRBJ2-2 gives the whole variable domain EADIYQTPRYLVIGTGKKITLECSQTMGHDKMYWYQQDPGMELHLIHYSYGVNSTEKGDLSSESTVSRIRTEHFPLTLESARPSHTSQYLCASSPQGTPGELFFGEGSRLTVL.

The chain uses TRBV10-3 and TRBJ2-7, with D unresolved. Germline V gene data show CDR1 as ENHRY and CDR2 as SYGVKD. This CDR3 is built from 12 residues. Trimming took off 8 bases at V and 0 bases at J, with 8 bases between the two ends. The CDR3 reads CAISTSSYEQYF. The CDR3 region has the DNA TGTGCCATCTCGACATCCTCCTACGAGCAGTACTTC.

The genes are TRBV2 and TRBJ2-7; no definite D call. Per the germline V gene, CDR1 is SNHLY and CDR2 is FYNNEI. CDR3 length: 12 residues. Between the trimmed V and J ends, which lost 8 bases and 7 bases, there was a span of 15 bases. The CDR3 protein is CASRRVTEEQYF. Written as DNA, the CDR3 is TGTGCCAGCCGGAGAGTTACGGAGGAGCAGTACTTC. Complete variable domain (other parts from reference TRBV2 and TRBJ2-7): EPEVTQTPSHQVTQMGQEVILRCVPISNHLYFYWYRQILGQKVEFLVSFYNNEISEKSEIFDDQFSVERPDGSNFTLKIRSTKLEDSAMYFCASRRVTEEQYFGPGTRLTVT.

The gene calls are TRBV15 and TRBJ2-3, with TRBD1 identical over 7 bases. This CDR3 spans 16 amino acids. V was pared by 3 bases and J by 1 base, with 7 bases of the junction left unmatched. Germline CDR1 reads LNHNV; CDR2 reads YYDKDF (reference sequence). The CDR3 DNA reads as TGTGCCACCAGCAGGGGTGACAGGGTTGGCACAGATACGCAGTATTTT. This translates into CATSRGDRVGTDTQYF.

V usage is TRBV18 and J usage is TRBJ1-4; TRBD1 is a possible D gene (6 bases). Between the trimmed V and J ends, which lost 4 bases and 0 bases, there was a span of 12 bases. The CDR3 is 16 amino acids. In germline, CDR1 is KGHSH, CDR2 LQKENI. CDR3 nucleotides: TGTGCCAGCTCACTAAGCAGGGGAGCAACTAATGAAAAACTGTTTTTT. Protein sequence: CASSLSRGATNEKLFF.

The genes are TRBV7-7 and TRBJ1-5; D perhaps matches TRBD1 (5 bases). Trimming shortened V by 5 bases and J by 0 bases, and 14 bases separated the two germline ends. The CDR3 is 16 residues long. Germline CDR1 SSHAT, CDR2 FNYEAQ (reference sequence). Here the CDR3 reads CASSAGPIGSNQPQHF. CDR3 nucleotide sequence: TGTGCCAGCAGCGCGGGGCCCATTGGTAGCAATCAGCCCCAGCATTTT.

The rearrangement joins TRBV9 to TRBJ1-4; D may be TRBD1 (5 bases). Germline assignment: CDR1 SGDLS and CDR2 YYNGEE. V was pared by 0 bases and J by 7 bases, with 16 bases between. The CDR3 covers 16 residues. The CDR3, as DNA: TGTGCCAGCAGCGTAGGGGGGACTAGCGCCCGTGAAAAACTGTTTTTT. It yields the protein CASSVGGTSAREKLFF.

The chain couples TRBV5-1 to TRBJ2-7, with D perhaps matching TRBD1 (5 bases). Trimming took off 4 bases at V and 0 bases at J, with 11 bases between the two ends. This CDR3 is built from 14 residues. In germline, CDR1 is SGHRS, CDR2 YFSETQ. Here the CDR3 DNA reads TGCGCCAGCAGCCCGGATACAGGCTCCTACGAGCAGTACTTC. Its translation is CASSPDTGSYEQYF.

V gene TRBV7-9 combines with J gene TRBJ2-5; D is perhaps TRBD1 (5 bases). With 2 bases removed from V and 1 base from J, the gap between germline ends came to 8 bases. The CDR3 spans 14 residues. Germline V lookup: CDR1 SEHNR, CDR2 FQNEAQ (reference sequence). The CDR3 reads CASSLPDTQETQYF. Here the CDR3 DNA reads TGTGCCAGCAGCTTACCGGACACCCAAGAGACCCAGTACTTC.

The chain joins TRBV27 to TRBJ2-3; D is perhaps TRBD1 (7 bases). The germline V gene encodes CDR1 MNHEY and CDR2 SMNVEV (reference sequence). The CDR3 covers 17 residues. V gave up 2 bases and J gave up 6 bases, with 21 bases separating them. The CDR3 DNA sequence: TGTGCCAGCAGTTTAATTGCGGGACAGAGATCACAGGATACGCAGTATTTT. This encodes CASSLIAGQRSQDTQYF.

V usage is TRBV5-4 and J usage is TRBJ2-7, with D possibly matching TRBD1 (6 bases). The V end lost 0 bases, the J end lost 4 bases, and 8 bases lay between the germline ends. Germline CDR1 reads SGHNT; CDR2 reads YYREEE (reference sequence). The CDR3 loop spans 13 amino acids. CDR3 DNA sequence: TGTGCCAGCAGCTTGGGACAGGAGTACGAGCAGTACTTC. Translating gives CASSLGQEYEQYF.

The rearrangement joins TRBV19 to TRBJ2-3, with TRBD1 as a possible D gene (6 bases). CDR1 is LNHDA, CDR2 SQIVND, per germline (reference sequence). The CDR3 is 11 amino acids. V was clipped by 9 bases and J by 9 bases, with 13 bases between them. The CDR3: CASQGQRTQYF. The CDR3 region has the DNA TGTGCCAGCCAGGGACAACGAACGCAGTATTTT.

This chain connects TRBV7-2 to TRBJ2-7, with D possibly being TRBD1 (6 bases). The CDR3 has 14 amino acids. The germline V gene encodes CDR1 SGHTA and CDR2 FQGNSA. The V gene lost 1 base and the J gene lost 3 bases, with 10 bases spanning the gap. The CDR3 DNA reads TGTGCCAGCAGCTTAGAACAGGGATTCTACGAGCAGTACTTC. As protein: CASSLEQGFYEQYF.

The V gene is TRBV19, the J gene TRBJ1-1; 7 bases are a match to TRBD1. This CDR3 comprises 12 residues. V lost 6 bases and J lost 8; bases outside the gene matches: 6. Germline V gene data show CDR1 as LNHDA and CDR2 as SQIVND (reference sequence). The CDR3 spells CASRRSTGEAFF. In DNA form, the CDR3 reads TGTGCCAGTAGGCGATCGACAGGGGAAGCTTTCTTT.